The rows below give T cell receptor beta chains drawn from one sample of a study of cytomegalovirus exposure and HLA in healthy donors. Profiling relied on immunoSEQ multiplex PCR, and the TCRdb table lists in-frame clones only, not all of them. This sample has about 180,000 clones; around 80% occur once, and the top ten carry approximately 2%. Sequenced: PBMCs. Receptors originate from a woman younger than 45 in good health and CMV-seronegative. The CDR3 runs from the conserved cysteine through the conserved F or W. Each record gives: D gene, J gene, clone size, V gene, CDR3 DNA, CDR3 protein. A D gene is named only where the DNA matches it firmly. Where a row states a size, it is once, few, many or the class of an expanded clone; other rows omit it.

D gene: TRBD1
J gene: TRBJ1-1
clone size: .
V gene: TRBV11-1
CDR3 DNA: TGTGCCAGCAGCCCAAGGACAGGAATGAACACTGAAGCTTTCTTT
CDR3 protein: CASSPRTGMNTEAFF

D gene: .
J gene: TRBJ2-3
clone size: .
V gene: TRBV4-2
CDR3 DNA: TGTGCCAGCAGCCAAGAGACTTCTCCACGCACAGATACGCAGTATTTT
CDR3 protein: CASSQETSPRTDTQYF

D gene: .
J gene: TRBJ2-7
clone size: .
V gene: TRBV19
CDR3 DNA: TGTGCCAGTGCGGGACTTAGAACGGGCCTAAGCTCCTACGAGCAGTACTTC
CDR3 protein: CASAGLRTGLSSYEQYF

D gene: TRBD1
J gene: TRBJ2-7
clone size: .
V gene: TRBV29-1
CDR3 DNA: TGCAGCGGGGGACAGGGAGGCTACGAGCAGTACTTC
CDR3 protein: CSGGQGGYEQYF

D gene: TRBD2
J gene: TRBJ2-7
clone size: .
V gene: TRBV10-1
CDR3 DNA: TGCGCCAGCAGTGAAGGGCTAGCGGGGGCCACCCCGGACGAGCAGTACTTC
CDR3 protein: CASSEGLAGATPDEQYF

D gene: .
J gene: TRBJ2-7
clone size: .
V gene: TRBV7-2
CDR3 DNA: TGTGCCAGCAGCTTTTTAGGACTCTTATACGAGCAGTACTTC
CDR3 protein: CASSFLGLLYEQYF

D gene: TRBD1
J gene: TRBJ1-5
clone size: .
V gene: TRBV6-4
CDR3 DNA: TGTGCCACAAATTCCACAGGGGTCAATCAGCCCCAGCATTTT
CDR3 protein: CATNSTGVNQPQHF

D gene: .
J gene: TRBJ1-2
clone size: .
V gene: TRBV7-2
CDR3 DNA: TGTGCCAGCAGCTCACTACCACTAGGAGGCTACACCTTC
CDR3 protein: CASSSLPLGGYTF

D gene: TRBD2
J gene: TRBJ2-5
clone size: .
V gene: TRBV7-3
CDR3 DNA: TGTGCCAGCAGTCCCGGGGGGGCTTTACAAGAGACCCAGTACTTC
CDR3 protein: CASSPGGALQETQYF

D gene: TRBD1
J gene: TRBJ1-1
clone size: .
V gene: TRBV29-1
CDR3 DNA: TGCAGCGCCGGGGACAGGGTAAACACTGAAGCTTTCTTT
CDR3 protein: CSAGDRVNTEAFF

D gene: .
J gene: TRBJ2-6
clone size: .
V gene: TRBV18
CDR3 DNA: TGTGCCAGCTCACCGAGAGGGGGCTCTGGGGCCAACGTCCTGACTTTC
CDR3 protein: CASSPRGGSGANVLTF

D gene: TRBD1
J gene: TRBJ2-5
clone size: .
V gene: TRBV15
CDR3 DNA: TGTGCCACCAGCAGAGACCGGGACAGCCAAGAGACCCAGTACTTC
CDR3 protein: CATSRDRDSQETQYF

D gene: .
J gene: TRBJ1-2
clone size: .
V gene: TRBV6-5
CDR3 DNA: TGTGCCAGCAGTTACTCGACAGAGTCTGGCTACACCTTC
CDR3 protein: CASSYSTESGYTF

D gene: TRBD1
J gene: TRBJ2-2
clone size: .
V gene: TRBV5-1
CDR3 DNA: TGCGCCAGCAGCTTGGTGAGGGGGCGCCCCACCGGGGAGCTGTTTTTT
CDR3 protein: CASSLVRGRPTGELFF

D gene: .
J gene: TRBJ1-1
clone size: .
V gene: TRBV5-1
CDR3 DNA: TGCGCCAGCAGCTTGCAGGTGATGAACACTGAAGCTTTCTTT
CDR3 protein: CASSLQVMNTEAFF

D gene: .
J gene: TRBJ2-7
clone size: .
V gene: TRBV6-4
CDR3 DNA: TGTGCCAGCAGAACCGGACAGACCTACGAGCAGTACTTC
CDR3 protein: CASRTGQTYEQYF

D gene: TRBD2
J gene: TRBJ2-1
clone size: .
V gene: TRBV7-2
CDR3 DNA: TGTGCCAGCAGCCCGCGGACTAGCGGGGGCCCAAAGGGTGAGCAGTTCTTC
CDR3 protein: CASSPRTSGGPKGEQFF

D gene: .
J gene: TRBJ1-2
clone size: .
V gene: TRBV7-2
CDR3 DNA: TGTGCCAGCTCCTCCGCGCTAGACTATGGCTACACCTTC
CDR3 protein: CASSSALDYGYTF

D gene: TRBD1
J gene: TRBJ2-7
clone size: .
V gene: TRBV30
CDR3 DNA: TGTGCCTGGAGTGTTGGGGACAGAGTCTACGAGCAGTACTTC
CDR3 protein: CAWSVGDRVYEQYF

D gene: .
J gene: TRBJ1-6
clone size: .
V gene: TRBV5-1
CDR3 DNA: TGCGCCAGCAGCTTGAAGGCGGAACCTTATAATTCACCCCTCCACTTT
CDR3 protein: CASSLKAEPYNSPLHF

D gene: .
J gene: TRBJ1-5
clone size: .
V gene: TRBV9
CDR3 DNA: TGTGCCAGCAGCGTAGGTGGAGGGAATCAGCCCCAGCATTTT
CDR3 protein: CASSVGGGNQPQHF

D gene: .
J gene: TRBJ1-5
clone size: once
V gene: TRBV12-2
CDR3 DNA: TGTGCAAGTCGTTTCCTCTTAGGGGGTAATCAGCCCCAGCATTTT
CDR3 protein: CASRFLLGGNQPQHF

D gene: .
J gene: TRBJ2-3
clone size: .
V gene: TRBV11-2
CDR3 DNA: TGTGCCAGCACCCACCTGGGACAAACAGATACGCAGTATTTT
CDR3 protein: CASTHLGQTDTQYF

D gene: .
J gene: TRBJ1-2
clone size: few
V gene: TRBV19
CDR3 DNA: TGTGCCAGTACATTGGGACATAAGGATGGCTACACCTTC
CDR3 protein: CASTLGHKDGYTF

D gene: TRBD1
J gene: TRBJ2-1
clone size: .
V gene: TRBV14
CDR3 DNA: TGTGCCAGCAGCCAGGACAGGGCCTACAATGAGCAGTTCTTC
CDR3 protein: CASSQDRAYNEQFF

D gene: .
J gene: TRBJ1-4
clone size: once
V gene: TRBV15
CDR3 DNA: TGTGCCACCAGCAGAGCAAGGGGAGGTGAAAAACTGTTTTTT
CDR3 protein: CATSRARGGEKLFF

D gene: TRBD1
J gene: TRBJ1-6
clone size: .
V gene: TRBV7-2
CDR3 DNA: TGTGCCAGCAGCTTAAGACAGGGTAATTCACCCCTCCACTTT
CDR3 protein: CASSLRQGNSPLHF

D gene: TRBD2
J gene: TRBJ2-5
clone size: few
V gene: TRBV6-1
CDR3 DNA: TGTGCCAGCAGTAAAGACTTGGAACTAGCGGGGGTTGAGACCCAGTACTTC
CDR3 protein: CASSKDLELAGVETQYF

D gene: TRBD1
J gene: TRBJ1-1
clone size: .
V gene: TRBV30
CDR3 DNA: TGTGCCTGGGACAGGGGGCCAACAACTGAAGCTTTCTTT
CDR3 protein: CAWDRGPTTEAFF

D gene: .
J gene: TRBJ2-7
clone size: .
V gene: TRBV7-9
CDR3 DNA: TGTGCCAGCAGCCACGATATGGGGCGCTCCTACGAGCAGTACTTC
CDR3 protein: CASSHDMGRSYEQYF